Each of the 2 T cell receptor beta chains below was sequenced from the same sample in a study of CD8 T cells in Susac syndrome. It was with random hexamers that about 0.45 to 1 ug RNA was reverse transcribed. Each CDR3 protein is one row after TCRdb ran MiXCR on the immunoSEQ multiplex PCR reads. Of about 180,000 distinct CDR3 sequences listed, almost 96% were seen once; the top ten hold about 0.093%. The sample consisted of CD4+ T cells from PBMCs. These receptor sequences come from a human donor with multiple sclerosis.

The rearrangement links TRBV12-3 or TRBV12-4 to TRBJ1-1; a possible D gene is TRBD1 (5 bases). The CDR3 spans 13 residues. With 4 bases removed from V and 4 bases from J, the gap between germline ends came to 10 bases. The CDR3: CASSSTGFTEAFF. The CDR3 DNA follows: TGTGCCAGCAGTTCCACAGGTTTCACTGAAGCTTTCTTT.

V usage is TRBV7-2 and J usage is TRBJ1-2; possibly TRBD1 for D (5 bases). V shed 1 base and J shed 7 bases, with 13 bases lying between them. This CDR3 spans 14 amino acids. Germline assignment: CDR1 SGHTA and CDR2 FQGNSA. The CDR3 protein is CASSLVSAGIGYTF. CDR3 coding DNA: TGTGCCAGCAGCTTAGTTTCGGCAGGGATTGGCTACACCTTC.